This TCR beta chain was profiled in a study of blood T cell repertoires in COVID-19. Turning to the study itself: Nucleic acid was either cDNA or gDNA, and it came from T cells, B-cell-depleted T cells, or PBMCs.

As originally analysed: Researchers report that nucleated cell counts were estimated from reference gene primer amplification. The protocol was immunoSEQ multiplex PCR, while the TCRdb copy is restricted to in-frame clones and leaves out a portion. V, J and clone size are taken as reported in that table, and D and trimming were inferred from the DNA itself. Of around 160,000 clones in the sample, roughly nine tenths were seen once. One Seattle source followed patients from active infection through their disease course. The source material was peripheral blood. The origin of this receptor is a man younger than 35 with COVID-19, enrolled during active disease.

CDR3 sequence reads: CASHMNMNTEAFF. CDR3 DNA: TGTGCCAGCCATATGAACATGAACACTGAAGCTTTCTTT. This sequence joins TRBV27 and TRBJ1-1; D gene ambiguous. Germline-derived CDR1 and CDR2 are MNHEY and SMNVEV (reference sequence). The CDR3 consists of 13 residues. Trimming pared 8 bases from V and 0 bases from J, leaving 10 bases between.